Shown below are 32 T cell receptor beta chains from a single sample sequenced in a study of T cells in Graves' hyperthyroidism and ophthalmopathy. The TCR beta CDR3 regions underwent amplification using RNA transcripts as the source. First-round RT-PCR of the TCR CDR3 relied on the HTBI primer set. TCRdb reprocessed the multiplex PCR reads with MiXCR, giving one entry per CDR3 protein. The sample shows approximately 620,000 distinct CDR3 sequences, 11% to 15% of them seen only once. Input material: blood. These receptors all stem from a woman in her twenties or thirties with Graves' hyperthyroidism that later progressed to Graves' ophthalmopathy.

The chain has TRBV7-6 and TRBJ2-2; a weak D match, TRBD2 (7 bases). The CDR3 covers 16 residues. Deletions cut 7 bases from V and 4 bases from J, with 19 bases between. Germline CDR1 SGHVS, CDR2 FNYEAQ. CDR3 region: CASTQGAGASTGELFF. The CDR3 bases are TGTGCCAGCACCCAAGGGGCGGGGGCGAGCACCGGGGAGCTGTTTTTT.

J is TRBJ1-6 and V is TRBV7-3; D call uncertain. Germline assignment: CDR1 SGHTA and CDR2 FQGTGA. V was cut by 4 bases and J by 10 bases, with 8 bases left in between. The CDR3 extends over 12 amino acids. The CDR3 nucleotides are TGTGCCAGCAGCTCCGGAGAGTCACCCCTCCACTTT. Its protein product is CASSSGESPLHF.

This clonotype was observed many times. This chain joins TRBV2 and TRBJ1-1; TRBD1 matches at 11 bases. V was clipped by 6 bases and J by 0 bases; unmatched bases: 3. The CDR3 has 15 residues. The germline V gene has CDR1 SNHLY and CDR2 FYNNEI. The CDR3 DNA reads as TGTGCCAGCAGGGACAGGGGGCGATTGAACACTGAAGCTTTCTTT. It yields the protein CASRDRGRLNTEAFF.

The V gene is TRBV20-1, the J gene TRBJ2-3, with 9 positions matching TRBD2. CDR1 is DFQATT and CDR2 is SNEGSKA in the germline V gene (reference sequence). This CDR3 comprises 14 residues. Losses at the gene ends were 2 bases for V and 4 bases for J; bases not matched to a gene: 4. The CDR3 loop reads CSARLLAGADTQYF. The CDR3 coding sequence is TGCAGTGCTAGACTACTAGCGGGTGCAGATACGCAGTATTTT.

Many counts were recorded for this clonotype. The V gene is TRBV12-3 or TRBV12-4, the J gene TRBJ1-5, with a possible D match to TRBD1 (6 bases). The V end was cut by 3 bases, the J end by 1 base, with 10 bases between. The CDR3 has 15 residues. In DNA, the CDR3 is TGTGCCAGCAGTTTGTGGGGGCTGAGCAATCAGCCCCAGCATTTT. Translated: CASSLWGLSNQPQHF.

This clonotype appeared many times. The rearrangement links TRBV25-1 to TRBJ1-2; 8 bases line up with TRBD1. V shed 4 bases and J 3 bases; nucleotides not matched to a gene: 4. This CDR3 region has 14 residues. Germline V gene data show CDR1 as MGHDK and CDR2 as SYGVNS. CDR3 nucleotides: TGTGCCAGCAGTGGCACGGGACAGGACTATGGCTACACCTTC. Its translation: CASSGTGQDYGYTF.

This clonotype came up many times. This sequence joins TRBV11-2 and TRBJ1-1; perhaps TRBD1 as D (5 bases). Per the germline V gene, CDR1 is SGHAT and CDR2 is FQNNGV. This CDR3 has 14 residues. V shed 4 bases and J shed 0 bases, with 9 bases lying between them. The CDR3: CASSWDGMNTEAFF. CDR3 bases: TGTGCCAGCAGCTGGGACGGCATGAACACTGAAGCTTTCTTT.

At least ten counts were recorded for this clonotype. The chain recombines TRBV20-1 with TRBJ1-4; 9 bases fit TRBD1. Looked up from germline, CDR1 is DFQATT and CDR2 is SNEGSKA (reference sequence). This CDR3 has 15 residues. Trimming at V came to 6 bases and at J to 5 bases, leaving 10 bases not matched to a gene. CDR3 sequence: CSAGPGQGQNEKLFF. The CDR3 nucleotides are TGCAGTGCGGGGCCGGGACAGGGCCAGAATGAAAAACTGTTTTTT.

The chain is built from TRBV5-4 and TRBJ1-1, with D maybe TRBD1 (6 bases). Deletions cut 4 bases from V and 1 base from J, with 11 bases between. Looked up from germline, CDR1 is SGHNT and CDR2 is YYREEE (reference sequence). The CDR3 covers 14 residues. The CDR3 loop reads CASSLRGPNTEAFF. The CDR3 DNA follows: TGTGCCAGCAGCCTTCGGGGGCCGAACACTGAAGCTTTCTTT.

At least ten counts were recorded for this clonotype. The V call is TRBV18, the J call TRBJ1-6; D is possibly TRBD1 (6 bases). Trimming shortened V by 3 bases and J by 4 bases, and 7 bases separated the two germline ends. This CDR3 spans 14 amino acids. The V gene's germline CDR1 is KGHSH and CDR2 LQKENI. CDR3 in DNA: TGTGCCAGCTCACCCGGACAGTATAATTCACCCCTCCACTTT. Protein product: CASSPGQYNSPLHF. The whole variable domain, remainder taken from reference TRBV18 and TRBJ1-6, is NAGVMQNPRHLVRRRGQEARLRCSPMKGHSHVYWYRQLPEEGLKFMVYLQKENIIDESGMPKERFSAEFPKEGPSILRIQQVVRGDSAAYFCASSPGQYNSPLHFGNGTRLTVT.

This clonotype was counted at least ten times. The V call is TRBV29-1, the J call TRBJ2-2, with 8 positions matching TRBD1. Trimming cost V 6 bases and J 7 bases; bases outside gene matches: 7. The germline CDR1 and CDR2 sequences are SQVTM and ANQGSEA. There are 13 residues in the CDR3. The CDR3 here is CSVVDRVIGELFF. The CDR3 DNA reads as TGCAGCGTCGTGGACAGGGTCATCGGGGAGCTGTTTTTT.

This chain links TRBV5-1 with TRBJ1-6, with 9 nucleotides matching TRBD1. CDR3 length: 16 residues. Per germline, CDR1 SGHRS and CDR2 YFSETQ. Unmatched junction bases numbered 7, after V lost 4 bases and J lost 5 bases. CDR3 amino acids: CASSPGDREDNSPLHF. In DNA form, the CDR3 reads TGCGCCAGCAGCCCGGGGGACAGGGAGGATAATTCACCCCTCCACTTT.

This clonotype was observed at least ten times. The chain carries TRBV4-1 and TRBJ2-7, with a weak D call TRBD1 (6 bases). Germline CDR1 is MGHRA and CDR2 is YSYEKL. The V end was cut by 1 base, the J end by 2 bases, with 6 bases between. The CDR3 covers 13 residues. The CDR3 DNA is TGCGCCAGCAGCCAAGGGGGGCCCTACGAGCAGTACTTC. Translating it yields CASSQGGPYEQYF.

This clonotype was seen repeatedly, ten times or more. The V gene is TRBV12-3 or TRBV12-4, the J gene TRBJ2-7; 7 nucleotides match TRBD2. The CDR3 is made up of 15 amino acids. J was trimmed by 4 bases and V by 3 bases; bases with no gene match: 9. Here the CDR3 reads CASSFAGREVYEQYF. The CDR3 DNA is TGTGCCAGCAGTTTTGCGGGGAGGGAAGTATACGAGCAGTACTTC.

The chain links TRBV19 to TRBJ2-1, with D tentatively TRBD1 (7 bases). Trimming left V 4 bases short and J 3 bases short, with 25 bases between. Germline CDR1 is LNHDA and CDR2 is SQIVND (reference sequence). CDR3 length: 19 residues. The CDR3 nucleotides are TGTGCCAGTAGTACCCGACAGGGTATTTGGGCTAGCGACTACAATGAGCAGTTCTTC. It is translated as CASSTRQGIWASDYNEQFF.

This clonotype was picked up a small number of times. The V call is TRBV5-1, the J call TRBJ2-7; 9 bases agree with TRBD1. Trimming took 3 bases from V and 7 from J; bases not matched to a gene: 8. Germline CDR1 and CDR2: SGHRS and YFSETQ. The CDR3 is made up of 14 amino acids. CDR3 coding DNA: TGCGCCAGCAGCTCGGGACAGGGTGGGAGAGAGCAGTACTTC. This encodes CASSSGQGGREQYF.

This clonotype was seen many times. CDR3 residues: CASSLGVGAADTQYF. The CDR3 nucleotides are TGTGCCAGCAGCTTGGGTGTGGGAGCCGCAGATACGCAGTATTTT. V and J are TRBV5-6 and TRBJ2-3, with D possibly being TRBD2 (5 bases). The CDR3 contains 15 residues. Trimming left V 0 bases short and J 4 bases short, with 12 bases between. The V gene's germline CDR1 is SGHDT and CDR2 YYEEEE.

This clonotype was counted ten times or more. The chain has TRBV12-3 or TRBV12-4 and TRBJ1-5; D possibly corresponds to TRBD1 (5 bases). This CDR3 contains 20 residues. V was pared by 3 bases and J by 0 bases, with 24 bases between. The CDR3, as DNA: TGTGCCAGCAGTTTGGGAAAAAGGGGATCGATCCCGTATAGCAATCAGCCCCAGCATTTT. The encoded protein is CASSLGKRGSIPYSNQPQHF.

In its sample, this clonotype was seen many times. This sequence joins TRBV7-2 and TRBJ1-1; D is ambiguous. Trimming took off 2 bases at V and 2 bases at J, with 9 bases between the two ends. Germline CDR1 is SGHTA and CDR2 is FQGNSA. The CDR3 extends over 14 amino acids. The CDR3: CASSLTDFNTEAFF. The CDR3 DNA is TGTGCCAGCAGCTTAACAGACTTCAACACTGAAGCTTTCTTT.

In this sample, this clonotype turned up many times. The chain carries TRBV5-1 and TRBJ2-7; possible D gene TRBD1, 5 bases. Between the trimmed V and J ends, which lost 5 bases and 8 bases, there was a span of 17 bases. Germline-derived CDR1 and CDR2 are SGHRS and YFSETQ. This CDR3 spans 13 amino acids. This chain's CDR3 is CASSHSDSPQQYF. CDR3 DNA: TGCGCCAGCAGTCATTCCGACAGTCCTCAGCAGTACTTC.

This clonotype was observed many times. The V gene is TRBV10-3, the J gene TRBJ2-1; the match to TRBD1 covers 8 bases. This CDR3 is built from 15 residues. V shed 5 bases and J 1 base; nucleotides not matched to a gene: 4. Germline V gene lookup returns CDR1 ENHRY and CDR2 SYGVKD. The CDR3 loop is CAISSGGNSYNEQFF. The CDR3 DNA reads as TGTGCCATCAGTTCAGGGGGCAATTCCTACAATGAGCAGTTCTTC.

V is TRBV24-1 and J is TRBJ2-1, with TRBD2 matching over 12 bases. The V gene's germline CDR1 is KGHDR and CDR2 SFDVKD. This CDR3 contains 17 residues. V was pared by 4 bases and J by 3 bases, with 6 bases of the junction left unmatched. The CDR3 coding sequence is TGTGCCACCAGTGACACGACTAGCGGGAGATTCTACAATGAGCAGTTCTTC. This gives the protein CATSDTTSGRFYNEQFF.

At least ten counts were recorded for this clonotype. This chain joins TRBV12-3 or TRBV12-4 and TRBJ1-2; D is uncertain. The CDR3 extends over 12 amino acids. V lost 6 bases and J 5 bases, leaving 10 bases between the germline ends. CDR3 in amino acids: CASRRTEYGYTF. CDR3 bases: TGTGCCAGCAGACGGACTGAGTATGGCTACACCTTC.

As for this clonotype: Since a much larger clone is just one base distant, this may be a read error. The rearrangement links TRBV12-5 to TRBJ2-2; 15 nucleotides line up with TRBD2. CDR3 length: 20 amino acids. Germline CDR1 reads LGHNT; CDR2 reads FRNRAP. V dropped 0 bases and J dropped 3; count of bases not matched to a gene: 8. The CDR3 DNA follows: TGTGCTAGTGGTTTGGTATTTGGACTAGCGGGAGGGCCTGACACCGGGGAGCTGTTTTTT. This sequence encodes CASGLVFGLAGGPDTGELFF.

This clonotype was detected a few times. The chain links TRBV11-3 to TRBJ2-1; 8 bases align to TRBD2. Germline assignment: CDR1 SGHNT and CDR2 YENEEA. CDR3 length: 15 residues. V lost 5 bases and J lost 9; bases outside the gene matches: 12. CDR3 region: CASSPGTSFFGEQFF. The CDR3 DNA is TGTGCCAGCAGCCCCGGGACTAGTTTTTTCGGTGAGCAGTTCTTC.

This clonotype was recorded at least ten times. The chain combines TRBV29-1 with TRBJ2-5; D is uncertain. Germline loops: CDR1 SQVTM, CDR2 ANQGSEA. This CDR3 spans 10 amino acids. V was cut by 7 bases and J by 3 bases, with 6 bases left in between. The CDR3 loop is CSALEETQYF. CDR3 DNA: TGCAGCGCCTTAGAAGAGACCCAGTACTTC.

This clonotype showed up many times. V usage is TRBV7-2 and J usage is TRBJ2-3; 11 bases are a match to TRBD2. Germline CDR1 is SGHTA and CDR2 is FQGNSA. CDR3 size: 17 residues. J lost 2 bases, V lost 4 bases, and 8 bases had no gene match. The CDR3 is CASSSLLAGGPTDTQYF. The CDR3 region has the DNA TGTGCCAGCAGCTCTCTTTTAGCGGGAGGGCCCACAGATACGCAGTATTTT.

CDR3 in amino acids: CASSHPGNSGNTIYF. The CDR3 DNA is TGTGCCAGTAGTCATCCGGGAAACTCTGGAAACACCATATATTTT. The J gene is TRBJ1-3, the V gene TRBV19; D is uncertain. The germline V gene encodes CDR1 LNHDA and CDR2 SQIVND (reference sequence). V was pared by 5 bases and J by 0 bases, with 11 bases between. The CDR3 contains 15 residues.

In its sample, this clonotype was seen a few times. This chain links TRBV29-1 with TRBJ2-2; 12 bases are a match to TRBD1. CDR3 length: 14 residues. J was trimmed by 6 bases and V by 6 bases; bases with no gene match: 5. The germline gives CDR1 SQVTM, CDR2 ANQGSEA. CDR3 sequence reads: CSVGDRGRAGELFF. CDR3 DNA sequence: TGCAGCGTCGGGGACAGGGGGCGCGCCGGGGAGCTGTTTTTT.

This clonotype showed up many times. The V and J genes are TRBV7-9 and TRBJ1-1; D remains ambiguous. The CDR3 runs to 13 residues. Germline V gene sequence: CDR1 SEHNR, CDR2 FQNEAQ (reference sequence). Between the trimmed V and J ends, which lost 1 base and 5 bases, there was a span of 8 bases. The CDR3 reads CASSLGAWTEAFF. For the CDR3, the DNA is TGTGCCAGCAGCTTAGGGGCTTGGACTGAAGCTTTCTTT.

This clonotype was picked up many times. V usage is TRBV11-2 and J usage is TRBJ1-3, with D maybe TRBD1 (5 bases). There are 15 residues in the CDR3. The germline V and J ends were trimmed by 5 bases and 0 bases, with 11 bases remaining between them. Germline CDR1 and CDR2: SGHAT and FQNNGV. CDR3 in amino acids: CASSQDSLSGNTIYF. CDR3 nucleotide sequence: TGTGCCAGCAGCCAAGACAGCCTCTCTGGAAACACCATATATTTT.

This clonotype was counted ten times or more. The chain carries TRBV6-1 and TRBJ1-1; no clear D gene. The CDR3 is made up of 15 amino acids. Trimming pared 1 base from V and 1 base from J, leaving 10 bases between. Looked up from germline, CDR1 is MNHNS and CDR2 is SASEGT. CDR3 coding DNA: TGTGCCAGCAGTGAAGTCTCAGTGGGGAACACTGAAGCTTTCTTT. Translation gives CASSEVSVGNTEAFF.